Following are 17 T cell receptor beta chains from one sample sequenced in a study of T cell responses to AZD1222 COVID-19 vaccine. Profiled with immunoSEQ multiplex PCR; TCRdb holds only in-frame clones, not every one. This table has some 150,000 clones, roughly 90% appearing once. The input for sequencing was peripheral blood, taken on day 0 of AZD1222 vaccination. The receptors were sampled from an adult in good health.

The rearrangement joins TRBV4-3 to TRBJ1-5, with D unclear. From germline, CDR1 is LGHNA and CDR2 YSLEER. V shed 0 bases and J shed 2 bases, with 11 bases lying between them. The CDR3 consists of 16 residues. In DNA form, the CDR3 reads TGCGCCAGCAGCCAAGAAGTCTTCCAAGGCAATCAGCCCCAGCATTTT. Translating gives CASSQEVFQGNQPQHF.

Notes on this clone: This specimen includes other DNA sequences encoding the same CDR3. This sequence joins TRBV7-2 and TRBJ2-1; D ambiguous. The CDR3 covers 13 residues. Deletions cut 5 bases from V and 3 bases from J, with 8 bases between. CDR1 and CDR2 from the germline V gene are SGHTA and FQGNSA. Here the CDR3 reads CASSPSSYNEQFF. As DNA, the CDR3 is TGTGCCAGCAGCCCCTCTAGCTACAATGAGCAGTTCTTC.

The chain is built from TRBV19 and TRBJ2-1; possibly TRBD2 for D (5 bases). The V gene lost 7 bases and the J gene lost 1 base, with 8 bases spanning the gap. Looked up from germline, CDR1 is LNHDA and CDR2 is SQIVND (reference sequence). There are 13 residues in the CDR3. The CDR3, as DNA: TGTGCCAGTAATGGGAGATCCTACAATGAGCAGTTCTTC. Protein: CASNGRSYNEQFF.

The chain has TRBV25-1 and TRBJ2-7; TRBD1 matches 8 bases. The CDR3 is 15 residues long. Germline CDR1 is MGHDK and CDR2 is SYGVNS. V trimming: 5 bases; J trimming: 2 bases; junction bases outside the gene matches: 8. The CDR3 DNA reads TGTGCCAGCAGTCCTACGGGACAGGCAACCTACGAGCAGTACTTC. It is translated as CASSPTGQATYEQYF.

The chain uses TRBV28 and TRBJ2-3; D ambiguous. This CDR3 is 16 amino acids long. Germline assignment: CDR1 MDHEN and CDR2 SYDVKM. With 1 base removed from V and 1 base from J, the gap between germline ends came to 12 bases. The CDR3 DNA follows: TGTGCCAGCAGTTTATCTGGGAAGGGCCGCACAGATACGCAGTATTTT. Protein sequence: CASSLSGKGRTDTQYF.

V gene TRBV3-1 (or the pseudogene TRBV3-2) combines with J gene TRBJ1-3; maybe TRBD1 (5 bases). The CDR3 is 13 amino acids. The V gene lost 4 bases and the J gene lost 4 bases, with 8 bases spanning the gap. Germline loops: CDR1 LGHDT, CDR2 YNNKEL (reference sequence). CDR3 amino acids: CASSLTEGNTIYF. For the CDR3, the DNA is TGTGCCAGCAGCCTGACAGAGGGAAACACCATATATTTT.

This CDR3 reads CASSPPGSCYGYTF. In DNA form, the CDR3 reads TGTGCCAGCAGCCCACCGGGATCCTGCTATGGCTACACCTTC. V and J are TRBV3-1 (or the pseudogene TRBV3-2) and TRBJ1-2; D is ambiguous. CDR3 length equals 14 residues. V lost 4 bases to trimming and J lost 4 bases, with 13 bases between them. Per the germline V gene, CDR1 is LGHDT and CDR2 is YNNKEL (reference sequence).

The DNA for the CDR3 is TGTGCCAGTCGTCCAGGGGATTCAAGCAATCAGCCCCAGCATTTT. Protein product: CASRPGDSSNQPQHF. This chain uses TRBV19 with TRBJ1-5, with a tentative D call TRBD1 (6 bases). Germline V gene sequence: CDR1 LNHDA, CDR2 SQIVND (reference sequence). Between the trimmed V and J ends, which lost 8 bases and 1 base, there was a span of 15 bases. CDR3 length: 15 residues. Full variable domain (rest looked up from reference TRBV19 and TRBJ1-5): DGGITQSPKYLFRKEGQNVTLSCEQNLNHDAMYWYRQDPGQGLRLIYYSQIVNDFQKGDIAEGYSVSREKKESFPLTVTSAQKNPTAFYLCASRPGDSSNQPQHFGDGTRLSIL.

This chain joins TRBV9 and TRBJ2-3, with D perhaps TRBD1 or TRBD2 (5 bases each). CDR3 length: 14 residues. The germline V and J ends were trimmed by 3 bases and 3 bases, with 11 bases remaining between them. Germline V gene data show CDR1 as SGDLS and CDR2 as YYNGEE. The CDR3 protein is CASSAGPPTDTQYF. DNA for the CDR3: TGTGCCAGCAGCGCGGGACCTCCTACAGATACGCAGTATTTT.

This clone turned up a few times. The chain is built from TRBV7-2 and TRBJ2-1; D may be TRBD2 (6 bases). V lost 1 base and J lost 5, with 15 bases in between. Looked up from germline, CDR1 is SGHTA and CDR2 is FQGNSA. The CDR3 consists of 16 residues. The CDR3: CASSLDAGWGNNEQFF. The CDR3 DNA is TGTGCCAGCAGCTTAGATGCGGGATGGGGTAACAATGAGCAGTTCTTC.

V is TRBV6-5 and J is TRBJ2-2; D is possibly TRBD2 (6 bases). Trimming stripped 4 bases from V and 0 bases from J, with 6 bases between. The CDR3 is 14 residues long. From germline, CDR1 is MNHEY and CDR2 SVGAGI. DNA for the CDR3: TGTGCCAGCAGTTCGGGGGCGAACACCGGGGAGCTGTTTTTT. Its protein is CASSSGANTGELFF.

This chain connects TRBV4-1 to TRBJ2-1, with 7 bases identical to TRBD2. The junction had 10 bases not matched to a gene; V was cut back by 4 bases and J by 4 bases. The CDR3 consists of 16 residues. Germline V gene lookup returns CDR1 MGHRA and CDR2 YSYEKL. CDR3 protein: CASSRMGLAAYNEQFF. The CDR3 DNA reads TGCGCCAGCAGCCGGATGGGGCTAGCGGCATACAATGAGCAGTTCTTC.

The J gene is TRBJ1-3, the V gene TRBV19, with D possibly being TRBD1 (6 bases). Per the germline V gene, CDR1 is LNHDA and CDR2 is SQIVND (reference sequence). Trimming took 6 bases from V and 3 from J, leaving 12 bases between them. The CDR3 spans 14 residues. This CDR3 is CASSHGGRGNTIYF. The DNA of the CDR3 is TGTGCCAGTAGCCACGGGGGCCGTGGAAACACCATATATTTT.

The genes are TRBV11-2 and TRBJ2-3, with 13 bases that match TRBD2. J was trimmed by 5 bases and V by 5 bases; bases with no gene match: 7. The CDR3 loop spans 16 amino acids. The germline V gene encodes CDR1 SGHAT and CDR2 FQNNGV. This CDR3 reads CASSPPGLAGEDTQYF. CDR3 sequence (DNA): TGTGCCAGCAGCCCTCCCGGACTAGCGGGAGAAGATACGCAGTATTTT.

The chain recombines TRBV7-3 with TRBJ1-6; no definite D call. The germline V gene encodes CDR1 SGHTA and CDR2 FQGTGA. The CDR3 covers 14 residues. The V and J ends lost 4 bases and 9 bases respectively, with 13 bases between them. DNA of the CDR3: TGTGCCAGCAGCTCCAAAGGCGGGTTTTCACCCCTCCACTTT. As protein: CASSSKGGFSPLHF.

This clone has a handful of counts. V usage is TRBV7-2 and J usage is TRBJ1-4, with unresolved D. Germline V gene lookup returns CDR1 SGHTA and CDR2 FQGNSA. Between the trimmed V and J ends, which lost 4 bases and 5 bases, there was a span of 11 bases. The CDR3 contains 14 residues. The DNA for the CDR3 is TGTGCCAGCAGCTCTTATTCTACCAATGAAAAACTGTTTTTT. Translated: CASSSYSTNEKLFF.

The CDR3 DNA reads TGTGCCAGCAGCCAAGAAGGGGGGGCTAACTATGGCTACACCTTC. Translation gives CASSQEGGANYGYTF. V gene TRBV4-2 combines with J gene TRBJ1-2, with D maybe TRBD1 (6 bases). Germline lookup yields CDR1 LGHNA and CDR2 YNFKEQ. The CDR3 runs 15 residues. V lost 0 bases and J lost 0, with 8 bases in between.